The clone carrying this T cell receptor beta chain was seen a handful of times. This entry is derived from a study of T cell changes during pregnancy in multiple sclerosis. This CDR3 has 15 residues. The V gene end was trimmed by 3 bases and the J gene end by 5 bases; junction bases not matched to a gene: 5. Germline V gives CDR1 SGHRS, CDR2 YFSETQ. Sequenced by immunoSEQ multiplex PCR; TCRdb stores in-frame clones only, minus some. Of about 94,000 clones in the sample, around 94% were seen once. This TCR was recovered from a female donor with multiple sclerosis, enrolled in a pregnancy study. V usage is TRBV5-1 and J usage is TRBJ2-2; TRBD1 aligns across 9 bases. The sample in question was peripheral blood, obtained in the third trimester of pregnancy. CDR3 residues: CASSSVTGGTGELFF. The CDR3 DNA reads as TGCGCCAGCAGCTCTGTGACAGGGGGAACCGGGGAGCTGTTTTTT. The full variable domain, completed using reference TRBV5-1 and TRBJ2-2, is KAGVTQTPRYLIKTRGQQVTLSCSPISGHRSVSWYQQTPGQGLQFLFEYFSETQRNKGNFPGRFSGRQFSNSRSEMNVSTLELGDSALYLCASSSVTGGTGELFFGEGSRLTVL.